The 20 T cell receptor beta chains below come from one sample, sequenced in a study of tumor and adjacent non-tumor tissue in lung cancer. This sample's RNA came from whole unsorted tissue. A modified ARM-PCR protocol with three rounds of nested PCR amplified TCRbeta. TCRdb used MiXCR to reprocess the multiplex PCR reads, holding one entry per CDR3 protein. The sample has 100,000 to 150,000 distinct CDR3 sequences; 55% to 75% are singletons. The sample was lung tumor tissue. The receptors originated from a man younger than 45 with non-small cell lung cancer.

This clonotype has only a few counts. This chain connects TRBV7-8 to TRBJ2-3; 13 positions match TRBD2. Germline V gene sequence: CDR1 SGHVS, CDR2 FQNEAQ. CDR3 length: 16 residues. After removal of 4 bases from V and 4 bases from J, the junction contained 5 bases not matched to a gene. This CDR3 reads CASSSRTSGGSDTQYF. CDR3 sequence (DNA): TGTGCCAGCAGCTCCCGGACTAGCGGGGGATCAGATACGCAGTATTTT.

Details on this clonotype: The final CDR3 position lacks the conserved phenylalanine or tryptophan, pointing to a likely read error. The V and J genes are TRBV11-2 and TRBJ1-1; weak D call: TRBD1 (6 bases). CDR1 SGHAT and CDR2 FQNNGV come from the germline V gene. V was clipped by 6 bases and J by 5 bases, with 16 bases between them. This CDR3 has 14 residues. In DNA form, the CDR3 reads TGTGCCAGCAGGGGGGGGGGGCTGCGTACTGAAGCTTTCTCT. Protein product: CASRGGGLRTEAFS.

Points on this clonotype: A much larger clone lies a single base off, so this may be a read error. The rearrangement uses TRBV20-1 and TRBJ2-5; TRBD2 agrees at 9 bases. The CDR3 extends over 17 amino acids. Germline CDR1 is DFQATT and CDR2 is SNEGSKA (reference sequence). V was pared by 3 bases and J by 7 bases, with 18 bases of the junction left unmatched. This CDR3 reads CSASEVAGVTDGGTQYF. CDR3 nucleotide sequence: TGCAGTGCTAGTGAGGTAGCGGGGGTGACAGATGGAGGGACCCAGTACTTC.

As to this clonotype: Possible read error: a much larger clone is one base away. The CDR3 region is CSARDQGQGDLGHTF. The CDR3 coding sequence is TGCAGTGCTAGAGATCAGGGACAGGGGGATCTGGGCCACACCTTC. The gene calls are TRBV20-1 and TRBJ1-2, with 11 bases fitting TRBD1. Germline CDR1 is DFQATT and CDR2 is SNEGSKA (reference sequence). The CDR3 is made up of 15 amino acids. V lost 0 bases to trimming and J lost 12 bases; unmatched junction nucleotides: 12.

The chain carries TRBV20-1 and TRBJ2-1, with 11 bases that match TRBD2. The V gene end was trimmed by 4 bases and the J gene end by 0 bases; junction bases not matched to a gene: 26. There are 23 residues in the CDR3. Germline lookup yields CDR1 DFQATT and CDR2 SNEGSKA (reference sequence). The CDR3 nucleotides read TGCAGTGCTACCTTGCGCCTAGGGGCTAGCGGGAGGTGGAGCCGCCGCTCCTACAATGAGCAGTTCTTC. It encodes CSATLRLGASGRWSRRSYNEQFF.

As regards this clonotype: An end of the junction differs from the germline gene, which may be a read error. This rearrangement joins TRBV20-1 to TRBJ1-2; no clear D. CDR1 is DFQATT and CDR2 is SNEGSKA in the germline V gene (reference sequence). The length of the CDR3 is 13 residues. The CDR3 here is CSVRDWRACGYTF. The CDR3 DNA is TGCAGTGTTAGAGATTGGAGGGCCTGTGGCTACACCTTC.

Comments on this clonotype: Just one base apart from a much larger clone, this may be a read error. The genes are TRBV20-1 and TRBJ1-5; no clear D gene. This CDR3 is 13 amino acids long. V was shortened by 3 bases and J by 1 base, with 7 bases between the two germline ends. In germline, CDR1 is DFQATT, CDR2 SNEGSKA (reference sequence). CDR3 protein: CSASTDSNQPQHF. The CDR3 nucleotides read TGCAGTGCTAGCACGGACAGCAATCAGCCCCAGCATTTT.

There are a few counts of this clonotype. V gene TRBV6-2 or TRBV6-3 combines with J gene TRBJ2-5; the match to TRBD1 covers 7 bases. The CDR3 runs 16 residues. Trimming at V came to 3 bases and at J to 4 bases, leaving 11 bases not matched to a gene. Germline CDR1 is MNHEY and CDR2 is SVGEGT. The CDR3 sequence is CASSYRRGGPLETQYF. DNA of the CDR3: TGTGCCAGCAGTTATCGGAGAGGGGGCCCGCTAGAGACCCAGTACTTC.

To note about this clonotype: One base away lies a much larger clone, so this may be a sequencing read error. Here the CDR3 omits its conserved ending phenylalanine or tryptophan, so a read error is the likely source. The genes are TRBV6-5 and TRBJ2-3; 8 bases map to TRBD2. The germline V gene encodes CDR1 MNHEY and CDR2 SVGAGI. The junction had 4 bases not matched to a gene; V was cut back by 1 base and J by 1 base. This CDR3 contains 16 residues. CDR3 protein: CASSYYSGARTDTQYY. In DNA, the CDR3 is TGTGCCAGCAGTTACTATAGCGGGGCCCGCACAGATACGCAGTATTAT.

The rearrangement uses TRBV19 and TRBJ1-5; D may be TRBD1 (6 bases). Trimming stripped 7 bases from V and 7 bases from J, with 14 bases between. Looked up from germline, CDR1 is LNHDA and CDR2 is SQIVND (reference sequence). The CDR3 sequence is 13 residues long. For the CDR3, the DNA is TGTGCCAGTAAGGAGGGGGTTCAGCAGCCCCAGCATTTT. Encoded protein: CASKEGVQQPQHF.

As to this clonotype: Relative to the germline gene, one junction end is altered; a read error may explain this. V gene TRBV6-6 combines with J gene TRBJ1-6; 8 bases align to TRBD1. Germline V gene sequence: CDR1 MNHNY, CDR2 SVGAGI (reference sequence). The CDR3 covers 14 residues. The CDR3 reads CASRSYRGTSRLHF. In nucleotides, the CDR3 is TGTGCCAGCAGAAGTTACAGGGGGACTTCACGCCTCCACTTT.

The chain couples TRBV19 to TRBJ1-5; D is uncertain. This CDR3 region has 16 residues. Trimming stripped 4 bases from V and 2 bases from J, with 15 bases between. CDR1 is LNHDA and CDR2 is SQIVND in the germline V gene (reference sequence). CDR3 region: CASSNLRGKGNQPQHF. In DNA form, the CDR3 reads TGTGCCAGTAGTAACCTGCGAGGGAAGGGCAATCAGCCCCAGCATTTT.

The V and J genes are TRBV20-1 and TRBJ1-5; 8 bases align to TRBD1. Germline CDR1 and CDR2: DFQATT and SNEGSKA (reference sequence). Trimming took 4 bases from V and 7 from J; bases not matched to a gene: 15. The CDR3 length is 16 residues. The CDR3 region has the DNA TGCAGTGCTATACATATGCAGGGGGCTGGGAAACAGCCCCAGCATTTT. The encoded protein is CSAIHMQGAGKQPQHF.

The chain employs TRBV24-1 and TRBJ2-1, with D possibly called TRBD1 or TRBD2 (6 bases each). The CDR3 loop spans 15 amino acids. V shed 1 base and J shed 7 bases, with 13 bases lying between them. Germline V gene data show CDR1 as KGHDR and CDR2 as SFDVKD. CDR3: CATSDFGKGGNEQFF. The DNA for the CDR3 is TGTGCCACCAGTGATTTCGGGAAGGGGGGAAATGAGCAGTTCTTC.

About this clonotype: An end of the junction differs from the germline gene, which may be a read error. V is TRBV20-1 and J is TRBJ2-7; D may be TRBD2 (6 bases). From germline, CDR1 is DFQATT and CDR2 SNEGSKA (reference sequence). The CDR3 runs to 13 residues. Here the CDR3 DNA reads TGCAGTGCTTACTGGGACTCCTCCTACGAGCAGTATTTC. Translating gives CSAYWDSSYEQYF.

The CDR3 DNA reads TGCGCCAGCAGTCGAAGACAGGGCACAGATACGCAGTATTTT. Protein: CASSRRQGTDTQYF. V usage is TRBV5-1 and J usage is TRBJ2-3; tentative D call: TRBD1 (6 bases). V was trimmed by 5 bases and J by 1 base, leaving 11 bases between them. CDR3 size: 14 residues. Per the germline V gene, CDR1 is SGHRS and CDR2 is YFSETQ.

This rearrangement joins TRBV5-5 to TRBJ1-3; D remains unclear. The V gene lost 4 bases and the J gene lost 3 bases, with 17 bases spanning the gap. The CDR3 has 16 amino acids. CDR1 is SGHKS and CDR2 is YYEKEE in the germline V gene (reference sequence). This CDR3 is CASSLRRTHFGNTIYF. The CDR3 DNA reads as TGTGCCAGCAGCCTCCGGCGTACCCACTTTGGAAACACCATATATTTT.

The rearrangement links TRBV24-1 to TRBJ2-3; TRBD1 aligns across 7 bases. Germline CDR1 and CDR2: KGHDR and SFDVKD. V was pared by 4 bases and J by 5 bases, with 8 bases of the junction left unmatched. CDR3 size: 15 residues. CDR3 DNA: TGTGCCACCAGTGACCCATCCGACAGGGTAGATACGCAGTATTTT. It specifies CATSDPSDRVDTQYF.

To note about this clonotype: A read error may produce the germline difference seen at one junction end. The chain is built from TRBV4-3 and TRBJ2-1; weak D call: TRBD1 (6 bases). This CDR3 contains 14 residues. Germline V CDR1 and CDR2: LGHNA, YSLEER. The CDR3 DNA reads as TGCGCCAGCAGCCACGATTACAGGGACAATGAGCAGTTATTC. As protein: CASSHDYRDNEQLF.

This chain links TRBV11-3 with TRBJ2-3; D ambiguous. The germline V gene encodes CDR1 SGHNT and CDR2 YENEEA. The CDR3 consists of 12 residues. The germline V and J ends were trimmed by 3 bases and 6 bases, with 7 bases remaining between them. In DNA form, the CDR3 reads TGTGCCAGCAGCTTCGCGCGGGATACGCAGTATTTT. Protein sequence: CASSFARDTQYF.